These T cell receptor beta chains were read from a single sample in a study of T-cell memory formation after mild COVID-19. From the 5' RACE reads, TCRdb called clonotypes with MiXCR, one entry per CDR3 protein. The sample has around 250,000 distinct CDR3 sequences; approximately 10% are singletons. Sequences were obtained from PBMCs or a T cell subset sorted from them (not recorded which). The source is a man between 18 and 29 years old who had mild COVID-19 (a few samples of this study predate the infection). Cell type and time point are not known. Each CDR3 is given with its conserved first and last residue. A D gene is named only where the DNA matches it firmly.

>TRBD1|TRBJ1-5|TRBV7-9|15
CASSRTTGANQPQHF
>NA|TRBJ1-2|TRBV4-3|14
CASSQGREGYGYTF
>NA|TRBJ2-5|TRBV20-1|14
CSARDLFRQETQYF
>NA|TRBJ1-2|TRBV7-9|15
CASSLSAGEGYGYTF
>TRBD1|TRBJ1-2|TRBV4-3|13
CASSRQGSYGYTF
>NA|TRBJ1-1|TRBV5-1|14
CASSEQGGHTEAFF
>NA|TRBJ1-4|TRBV5-1|14
CASSFAGLNEKLFF
>NA|TRBJ2-1|TRBV7-9|14
CASSLGAFTDEQFF
>NA|TRBJ1-2|TRBV5-1|15
CASSPGTIAGYGYTF
>TRBD1|TRBJ1-6|TRBV5-4|15
CASSLDRGYNSPLHF
>TRBD1|TRBJ1-2|TRBV4-3|18
CASSQDGWTGRVYYGYTF
>NA|TRBJ2-2|TRBV5-1|13
CASRDRVSGELFF
>NA|TRBJ1-6|TRBV7-2|12
CASSAAGRALHF
>TRBD1|TRBJ2-2|TRBV27|15
CASSLWTGGTGELFF
>NA|TRBJ1-4|TRBV5-5|13
CASSWGPEEALFF
>NA|TRBJ2-2|TRBV18|15
CASSPEVGDTGELFF
>TRBD1|TRBJ2-4|TRBV5-1|16
CASSSTGVGSKNIQYF
>NA|TRBJ1-4|TRBV5-1|13
CASSSYEREKLFF
>TRBD2|TRBJ2-5|TRBV7-9|13
CASSPGGQETQYF
>NA|TRBJ2-2|TRBV7-9|14
CASSLFTGGGELFF
>NA|TRBJ1-2|TRBV28|14
CASTLSGGAYGYTF
>NA|TRBJ1-2|TRBV4-3|15
CASSQDVGVEDGYTF
>NA|TRBJ1-1|TRBV7-2|13
CASTVTGRTEAFF
>NA|TRBJ2-5|TRBV9|13
CASSAQVGETQYF
>TRBD1|TRBJ2-1|TRBV18|14
CASSPGQELHEQFF
>NA|TRBJ2-2|TRBV6-6|15
CASSHGFLENGELFF
>TRBD1|TRBJ2-1|TRBV28|12
CASSALDRGRFF
>NA|TRBJ2-2|TRBV5-1|15
CASSSQGGGTGELFF
>NA|TRBJ2-1|TRBV10-3|15
CAIKGGTISYNEQFF
>NA|TRBJ2-2|TRBV4-3|12
CASSQEVGELFF
>NA|TRBJ2-5|TRBV5-1|15
CASSLTGVSQETQYF
>NA|TRBJ2-7|TRBV9|14
CASSVGTTAYEQYF
>TRBD2|TRBJ2-2|TRBV12-3/TRBV12-4|15
CASSQTPGGTGELFF
>NA|TRBJ1-4|TRBV29-1|11
CSVAAGGQLFF
>NA|TRBJ1-2|TRBV5-5|14
CASSLVGREGGYTF
>TRBD1|TRBJ2-2|TRBV2|14
CASNWEQGLGELFF
>TRBD1|TRBJ1-2|TRBV7-9|14
CASSHSARGDGYTF
>TRBD1|TRBJ2-3|TRBV5-1|15
CASSSQGVGTDTQYF
>NA|TRBJ2-3|TRBV5-1|15
CASSFSQRTTDTQYF